The rows below give T cell receptor beta chains drawn from one sample of a study of blood T cell repertoires in COVID-19. The protocol was immunoSEQ multiplex PCR, while the TCRdb copy is restricted to in-frame clones and leaves out a portion. The sample has more than 250,000 clones; 70% to 90% are singletons. Sequenced: PBMCs or T cells enriched from blood (not recorded which). These TCRs come from a woman aged 30 to 39 who had recovered from COVID-19. Both conserved end residues are part of each CDR3. D genes are given only for firm matches.

d_call v_call cdr3_aa
- TRBV14 CASSQDRGYTF
TRBD2 TRBV9 CASSTHGTSGSTGELFF
- TRBV21-1 CASTRDNRDMNTEAFF
TRBD1 TRBV30 CASRTGFTEAFF
TRBD1 TRBV27 CASSLYPFRGTGEGYGYTF
TRBD2 TRBV27 CASRGGVGGEQYF
- TRBV2 CASSETGIAGELFF
TRBD1 TRBV19 CASSPGQPNQPQHF
TRBD1 TRBV29-1 CSGDSGQGMNTEAFF
TRBD1 TRBV5-1 CASSPTLSTGGDQPQHF
- TRBV4-1 CASNPEAPLNTEAFF
- TRBV19 CASSIKAGYTF
- TRBV15 CATSRDHWGENGYTF
- TRBV19 CASSWADYTEAFF
- TRBV9 CASSVRTGANVLTF
- TRBV19 CASSISLIFEGTGEKLFF
- TRBV6-5 CASRTGGLPQHF
TRBD1 TRBV30 CAWTPQAGTGGFEQFF
TRBD1 TRBV6-5 CASSWGQGRKEQFF
TRBD2 TRBV5-4 CASTRGATNEQYF
TRBD1 TRBV14 CASRDRRLAKNIQYF
- TRBV7-2 CASSLARGSLVETQYF
- TRBV30 CAWADSYGYTF
- TRBV30 CAWSMRGGETQYF
- TRBV6-1 CASSEGGLANNEQFF
- TRBV11-3 CASHREGAAGF
- TRBV23-1 CASSPKGRRLPYEQYF
- TRBV18 CASSPAPSTEAFF
TRBD1 TRBV11-3 CASSSGQGATDTQYF
TRBD1 TRBV29-1 CSVDDRGHGYTF
- TRBV27 CASSFGNSYNEQFF
- TRBV21-1 CASSRGGRVCHNEQFF